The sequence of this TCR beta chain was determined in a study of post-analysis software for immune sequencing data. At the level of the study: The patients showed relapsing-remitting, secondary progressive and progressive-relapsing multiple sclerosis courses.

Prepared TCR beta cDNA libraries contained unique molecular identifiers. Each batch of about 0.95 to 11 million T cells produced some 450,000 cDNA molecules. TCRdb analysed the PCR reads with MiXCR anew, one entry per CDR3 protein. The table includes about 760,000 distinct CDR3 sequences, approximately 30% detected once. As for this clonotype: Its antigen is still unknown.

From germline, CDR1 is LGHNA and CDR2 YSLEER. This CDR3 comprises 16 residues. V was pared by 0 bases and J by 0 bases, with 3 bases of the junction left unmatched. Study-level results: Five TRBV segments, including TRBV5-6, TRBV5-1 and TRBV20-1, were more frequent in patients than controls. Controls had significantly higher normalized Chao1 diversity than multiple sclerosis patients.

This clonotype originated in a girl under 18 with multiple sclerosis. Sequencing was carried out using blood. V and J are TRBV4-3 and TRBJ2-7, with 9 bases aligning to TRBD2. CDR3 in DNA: TGCGCCAGCAGCCAAGATCTGACTAGCGGCTCCTACGAGCAGTACTTC. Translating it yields CASSQDLTSGSYEQYF.